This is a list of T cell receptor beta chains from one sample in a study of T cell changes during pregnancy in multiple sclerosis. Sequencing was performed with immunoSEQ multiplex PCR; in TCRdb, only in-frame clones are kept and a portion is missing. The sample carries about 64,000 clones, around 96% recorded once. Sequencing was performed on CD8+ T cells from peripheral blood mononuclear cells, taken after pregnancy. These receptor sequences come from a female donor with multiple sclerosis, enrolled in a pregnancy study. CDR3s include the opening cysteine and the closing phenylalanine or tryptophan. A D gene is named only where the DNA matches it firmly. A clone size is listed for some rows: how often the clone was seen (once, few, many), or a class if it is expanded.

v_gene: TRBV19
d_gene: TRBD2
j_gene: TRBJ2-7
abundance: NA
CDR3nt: TGTGCCAGTAAAGGAGCGGGAGATCTCTACGAGCAGTACTTC
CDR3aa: CASKGAGDLYEQYF

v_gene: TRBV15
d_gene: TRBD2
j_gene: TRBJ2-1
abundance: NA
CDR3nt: TGTGCCACCAGCAGAGCTGCTAGCGGGAGTTACAATGAGCAGTTCTTC
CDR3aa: CATSRAASGSYNEQFF

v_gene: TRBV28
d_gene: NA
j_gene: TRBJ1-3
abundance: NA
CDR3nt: TGTGCCAGCAGTTCCAGGTCCACCGTCTCTGGAAACACCATATATTTT
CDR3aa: CASSSRSTVSGNTIYF

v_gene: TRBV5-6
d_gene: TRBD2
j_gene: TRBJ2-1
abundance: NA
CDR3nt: TGTGCCAGCAGCTTGGGAGTAGTACTAGCGGGAGCAAATGAGCAGTTCTTC
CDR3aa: CASSLGVVLAGANEQFF

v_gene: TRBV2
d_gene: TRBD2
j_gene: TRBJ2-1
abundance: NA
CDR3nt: TGTGCCAGCAATCTGGGGGGGGGAGACAATGAGCAGTTCTTC
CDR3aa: CASNLGGGDNEQFF

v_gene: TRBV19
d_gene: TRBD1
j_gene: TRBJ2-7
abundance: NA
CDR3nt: TGTGCCAGTAGTATTATCGGGACAGGGGCCAACGAGCAGTACTTC
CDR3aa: CASSIIGTGANEQYF

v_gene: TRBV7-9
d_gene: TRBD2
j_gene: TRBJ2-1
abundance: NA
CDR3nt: TGTGCCAGCAGCCGGGGAGGGACCAATGCCTACAATGAGCAGTTCTTC
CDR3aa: CASSRGGTNAYNEQFF

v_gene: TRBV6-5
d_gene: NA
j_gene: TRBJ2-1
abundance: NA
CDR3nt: TGTGCCACCCATCAGGGCAGCGGGTATGAGCAGTTCTTC
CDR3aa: CATHQGSGYEQFF

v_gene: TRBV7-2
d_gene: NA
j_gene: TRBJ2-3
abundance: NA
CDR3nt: TGTGCCAGCAGTCTCCGGCGACAGCTGGGGGATACGCAGTATTTT
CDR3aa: CASSLRRQLGDTQYF

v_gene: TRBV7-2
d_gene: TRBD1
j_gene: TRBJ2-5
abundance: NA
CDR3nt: TGTGCCAGCAGCCCTTGGACAGGGGGAGACGAGACCCAGTACTTC
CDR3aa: CASSPWTGGDETQYF

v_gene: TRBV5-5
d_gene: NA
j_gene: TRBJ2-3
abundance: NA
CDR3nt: TGTGCCAGCAGCTCAGGGTCGGCAGATACGCAGTATTTT
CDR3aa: CASSSGSADTQYF

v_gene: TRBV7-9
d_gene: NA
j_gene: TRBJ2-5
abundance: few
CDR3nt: TGTGCCAGCAGCTTAGCTGACTTGATTTTGGAGACCCAGTACTTC
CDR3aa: CASSLADLILETQYF

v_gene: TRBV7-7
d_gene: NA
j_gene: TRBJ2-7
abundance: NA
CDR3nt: TGTGCTAGCAGCTCCGGGAACCCTGGAGACGAGCAGTACTTC
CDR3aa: CASSSGNPGDEQYF

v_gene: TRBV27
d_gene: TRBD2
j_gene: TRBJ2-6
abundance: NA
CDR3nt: TGTGCCAGCAGTTCCCTAGCGGGTGGGGCCAACGTCCTGACTTTC
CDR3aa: CASSSLAGGANVLTF

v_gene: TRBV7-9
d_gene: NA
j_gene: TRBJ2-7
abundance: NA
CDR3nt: TGTGCCAGCAGCTTAGTCGAGGTTTTGGGGGGTGCCTACGAGCAGTACTTC
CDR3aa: CASSLVEVLGGAYEQYF

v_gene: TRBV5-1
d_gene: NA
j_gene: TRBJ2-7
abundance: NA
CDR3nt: TGCGCCGGCAGCGCCTTTCCTGCTACCTACGAGCAGTACTTC
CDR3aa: CAGSAFPATYEQYF

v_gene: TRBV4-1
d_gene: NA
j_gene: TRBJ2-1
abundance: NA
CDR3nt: TGCGCCAGCAGCCAAGATGACGGGAGACCCTACAATGAGCAGTTCTTC
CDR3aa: CASSQDDGRPYNEQFF

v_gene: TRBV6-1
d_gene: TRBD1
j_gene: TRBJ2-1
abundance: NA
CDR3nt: TGTGCCAGCGCTCTTACAGGGGGCCCTGAGCAGTTCTTC
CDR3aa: CASALTGGPEQFF

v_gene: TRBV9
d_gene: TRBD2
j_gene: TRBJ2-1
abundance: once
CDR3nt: TGTGCCAGCAGCGTAGACGGACTAGCGGGAGATGCTGGGCAGTTCTTC
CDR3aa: CASSVDGLAGDAGQFF

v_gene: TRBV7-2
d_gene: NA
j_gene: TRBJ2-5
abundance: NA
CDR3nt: TGTGCCAGCAGCTTATTTCAAGGAGGGGTGGAGACCCAGTACTTC
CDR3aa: CASSLFQGGVETQYF

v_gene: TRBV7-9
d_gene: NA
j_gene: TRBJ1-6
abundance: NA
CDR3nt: TGTGCCAGCAGCCCAGGGATTCTCTATAATTCACCCCTCCACTTT
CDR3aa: CASSPGILYNSPLHF

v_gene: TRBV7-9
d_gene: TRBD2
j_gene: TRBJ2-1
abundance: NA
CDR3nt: TGTGCCAGCAGCCCCCCCTGGGGGACTAGCGTAGACTCCTACAATGAGCAGTTCTTC
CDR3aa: CASSPPWGTSVDSYNEQFF

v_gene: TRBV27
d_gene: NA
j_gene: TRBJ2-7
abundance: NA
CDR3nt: TGTGCCAGCAGCCCACGGGGATCCTACGAGCAGTACTTC
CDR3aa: CASSPRGSYEQYF

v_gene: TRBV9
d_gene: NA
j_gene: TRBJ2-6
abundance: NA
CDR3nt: TGTGCCAGCAGCGACCCCCGGACAGATTACTCTGGGGCCAACGTCCTGACTTTC
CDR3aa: CASSDPRTDYSGANVLTF

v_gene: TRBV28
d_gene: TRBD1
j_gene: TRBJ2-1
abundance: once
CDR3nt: TGTGCCAGCAGTCAACGGACAGGGGCGAATGAGCAGTTCTTC
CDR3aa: CASSQRTGANEQFF

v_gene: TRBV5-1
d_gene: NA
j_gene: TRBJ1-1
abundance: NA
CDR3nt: TGCGCCAGCAGCCCGCAGGGATTTAACACTGAAGCTTTCTTT
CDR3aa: CASSPQGFNTEAFF

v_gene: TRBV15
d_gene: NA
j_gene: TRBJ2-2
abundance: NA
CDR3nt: TGTGCCACCAGCAGACCCTTGACCGGGGAGCTGTTTTTT
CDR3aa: CATSRPLTGELFF

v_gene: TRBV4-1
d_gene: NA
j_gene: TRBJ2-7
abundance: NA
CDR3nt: TGCGCCAGCAGCCAAGAGGAGAGGCCCTCCTACGAGCAGTACTTC
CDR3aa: CASSQEERPSYEQYF

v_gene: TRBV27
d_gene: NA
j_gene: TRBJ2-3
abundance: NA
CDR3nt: TGTGCCAGCAGGGAGAGAACAGATACGCAGTATTTT
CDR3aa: CASRERTDTQYF

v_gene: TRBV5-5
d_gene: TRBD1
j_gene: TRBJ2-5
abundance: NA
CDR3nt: TGTGCCAGCAGCTTGGTGGGACAGGGGGCTCGCCAAGAGACCCAGTACTTC
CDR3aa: CASSLVGQGARQETQYF

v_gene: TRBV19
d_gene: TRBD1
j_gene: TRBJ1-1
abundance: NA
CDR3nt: TGTGCCAGTAGTATAGGCCACAGGGGGAACACTGAAGCTTTCTTT
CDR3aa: CASSIGHRGNTEAFF

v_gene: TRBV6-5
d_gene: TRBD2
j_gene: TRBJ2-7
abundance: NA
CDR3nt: TGTGCCAGCAGTTACTCGACTAGCAACGAGCAGTACTTC
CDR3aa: CASSYSTSNEQYF

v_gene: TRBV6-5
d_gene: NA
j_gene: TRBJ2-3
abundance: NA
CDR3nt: TGTGCCAGCAGTTACTCGGCCACAGATACGCAGTATTTT
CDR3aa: CASSYSATDTQYF

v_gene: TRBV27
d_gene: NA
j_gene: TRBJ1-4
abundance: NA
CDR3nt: TGTGCCAGCAGTTTGTTCCCCAGCGGGGGCCTAAATGAAAAACTGTTTTTT
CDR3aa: CASSLFPSGGLNEKLFF

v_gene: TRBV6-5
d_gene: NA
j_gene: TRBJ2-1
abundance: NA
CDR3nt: TGTGCCACCAAACTGCCAGGGGCCTACAATGAGCAGTTCTTC
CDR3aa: CATKLPGAYNEQFF

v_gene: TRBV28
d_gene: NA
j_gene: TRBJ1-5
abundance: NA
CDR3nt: TGTGCCAGCAGTTTAGCGGGCTTTAATCAGCCCCAGCATTTT
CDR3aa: CASSLAGFNQPQHF

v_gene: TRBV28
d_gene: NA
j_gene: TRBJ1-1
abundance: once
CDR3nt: TGTGCCAGCAGACCCACAGGGATCGACACTGAAGCTTTCTTT
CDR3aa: CASRPTGIDTEAFF

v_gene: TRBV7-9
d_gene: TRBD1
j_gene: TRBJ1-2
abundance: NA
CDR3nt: TGTGCCAGCAGCTACCCCGGGACAGGGGTCTATGGCTACACCTTC
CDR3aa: CASSYPGTGVYGYTF

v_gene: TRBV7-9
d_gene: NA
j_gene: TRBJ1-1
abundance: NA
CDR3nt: TGTGCCAGCAGCTCGTGGGGGCTCAACACTGAAGCTTTCTTT
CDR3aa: CASSSWGLNTEAFF

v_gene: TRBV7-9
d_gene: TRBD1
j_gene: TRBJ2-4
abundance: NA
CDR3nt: TGTGCCAGCAGCCCGGGACAGGGGCTAGCCAAAAACATTCAGTACTTC
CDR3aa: CASSPGQGLAKNIQYF

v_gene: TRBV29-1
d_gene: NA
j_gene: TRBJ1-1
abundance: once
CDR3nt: TGCAGCGTTGAAGATCTCGGGGGGAACACTGAAGCTTTCTTT
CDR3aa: CSVEDLGGNTEAFF

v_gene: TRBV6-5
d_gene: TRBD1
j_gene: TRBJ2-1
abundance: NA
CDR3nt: TGTGCCAGCACCTGGACAGGGGAGAGTAATGAGCAGTTCTTC
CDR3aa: CASTWTGESNEQFF

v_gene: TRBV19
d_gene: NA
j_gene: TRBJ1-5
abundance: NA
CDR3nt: TGTGCCAGTAGTATATCAGGGATTAGCAATCAGCCCCAGCATTTT
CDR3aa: CASSISGISNQPQHF